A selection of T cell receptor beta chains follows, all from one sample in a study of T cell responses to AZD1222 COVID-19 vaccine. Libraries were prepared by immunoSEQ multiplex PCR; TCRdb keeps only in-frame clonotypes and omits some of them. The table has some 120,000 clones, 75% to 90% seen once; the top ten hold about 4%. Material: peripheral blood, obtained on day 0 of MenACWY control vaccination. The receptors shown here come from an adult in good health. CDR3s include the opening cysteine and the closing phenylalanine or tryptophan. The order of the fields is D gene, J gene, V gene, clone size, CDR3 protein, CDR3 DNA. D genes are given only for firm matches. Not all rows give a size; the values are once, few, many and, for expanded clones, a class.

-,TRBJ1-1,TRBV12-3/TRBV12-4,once,CASLEVRGLEAFF,TGTGCCAGCCTAGAGGTTCGGGGCCTTGAAGCTTTCTTT
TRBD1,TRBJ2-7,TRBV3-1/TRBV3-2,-,CASSHPGTGGYEQYF,TGTGCCAGCAGCCATCCCGGGACAGGGGGCTACGAGCAGTACTTC
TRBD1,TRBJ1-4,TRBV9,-,CASSLNTGGEKLFF,TGTGCCAGCAGCCTTAATACAGGGGGTGAAAAACTGTTTTTT
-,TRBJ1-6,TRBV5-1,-,CASSLARGDSPLHF,TGCGCCAGCAGCTTGGCCAGGGGAGATTCACCCCTCCACTTT
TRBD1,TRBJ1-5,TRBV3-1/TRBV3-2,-,CASSPQDRGNQPQHF,TGTGCCAGCAGTCCCCAAGACAGGGGTAATCAGCCCCAGCATTTT
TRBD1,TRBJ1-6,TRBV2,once,CASSPGGDGNSPLHF,TGTGCCAGCAGCCCAGGGGGCGACGGGAATTCACCCCTCCACTTT
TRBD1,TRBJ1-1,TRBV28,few,CASSQAGGTGLNTEAFF,TGTGCCAGCAGTCAAGCTGGGGGGACAGGGCTGAACACTGAAGCTTTCTTT
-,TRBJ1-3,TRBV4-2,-,CASSQDSANTIYF,TGTGCCAGCAGCCAAGACAGTGCAAACACCATATATTTT
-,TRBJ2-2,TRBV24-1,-,CATSDEGELFF,TGTGCCACCAGTGATGAGGGGGAGCTGTTTTTT
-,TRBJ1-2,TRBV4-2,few,CASSQEGTQSYGYTF,TGTGCCAGCAGCCAAGAAGGGACCCAGTCCTATGGCTACACCTTC
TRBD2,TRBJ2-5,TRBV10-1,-,CASTGLAGGETQYF,TGCGCCAGTACAGGACTAGCGGGGGGAGAGACCCAGTACTTC
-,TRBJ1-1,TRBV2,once,CASTGWGSNTEAFF,TGTGCCAGCACTGGGTGGGGGAGCAACACTGAAGCTTTCTTT
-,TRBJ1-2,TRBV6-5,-,CASRRGNYGYTF,TGTGCCAGCCGGAGGGGTAACTATGGCTACACCTTC
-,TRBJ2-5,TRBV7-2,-,CASIPGNQETQYF,TGTGCCAGCATCCCCGGGAACCAAGAGACCCAGTACTTC
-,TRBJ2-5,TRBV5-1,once,CASSLEGWETQYF,TGCGCCAGCAGCTTGGAGGGATGGGAGACCCAGTACTTC
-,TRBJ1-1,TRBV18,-,CASSSGRGMNTEAFF,TGTGCCAGCTCATCTGGCAGGGGTATGAACACTGAAGCTTTCTTT